The T cell receptor beta chain under discussion was sequenced for a study of OX40 agonist ivuxolimab in advanced cancers. TCRdb keeps only in-frame clones here, not all; method: immunoSEQ multiplex PCR. This table holds about 48,000 clones, 83% found once. Trimming shortened V by 1 base and J by 8 bases, and 17 bases separated the two germline ends. Germline V lookup: CDR1 SGHTA, CDR2 FQGNSA. This CDR3 region has 15 residues. The study, taken as a whole, reports: Clonal expansion in partial responders at 0.1-3.0 mg/kg ranked among the lowest.

Regarding this clone: Its antigen is undetermined.

The origin of this receptor is an adult with an advanced solid tumor such as melanoma, head and neck, liver or kidney cancer. The specimen comprised CD4+ or CD8+ T cells sorted from blood, sampled in a trial of the OX40 agonist ivuxolimab. The chain couples TRBV7-2 to TRBJ2-5; D perhaps matches TRBD2 (5 bases). The CDR3 loop reads CASSLDFSLAATQYF. The CDR3, as DNA: TGTGCCAGCAGCTTAGATTTCTCCCTAGCAGCTACCCAGTACTTC.